The 18 T cell receptor beta chains reported below all come from one sample, sequenced in a study of beta chain features in type 1 diabetes. Expressed TCRB transcripts were sequenced after all isolated RNA was converted to cDNA. Here immunoSEQ multiplex PCR was the method, and the copy in TCRdb shows in-frame clones only, minus some. The sample holds hundreds of thousands of clones, 10% to 15% seen once. No antigen has been assigned to these receptors. Findings and caveats of the study: Shorter TCRB CDR3s, moderately but significantly so, marked every one of the four CD4+ subsets in Type 1 diabetes patients.

Input material: naive CD4+ T cells from blood. The receptors shown here come from a man younger than 35 with type 1 diabetes.

A few counts support this clone. The V and J genes are TRBV11-2 and TRBJ2-3, with D perhaps TRBD1 (5 bases). CDR1 and CDR2 (germline): SGHAT, FQNNGV. V was shortened by 3 bases and J by 6 bases, with 10 bases between the two germline ends. The CDR3 length is 13 residues. The CDR3 nucleotides read TGTGCCAGCAGCTTGCTCAGGGTGGATACGCAGTATTTT. Translating it yields CASSLLRVDTQYF. Complete variable domain (other parts from reference TRBV11-2 and TRBJ2-3): EAGVAQSPRYKIIEKRQSVAFWCNPISGHATLYWYQQILGQGPKLLIQFQNNGVVDDSQLPKDRFSAERLKGVDSTLKIQPAKLEDSAVYLCASSLLRVDTQYFGPGTRLTVL.

The chain joins TRBV30 to TRBJ2-1; D not resolved. CDR3 length: 14 amino acids. Germline CDR1 and CDR2: GTSNPN and SVGIG (reference sequence). Between the trimmed V and J ends, which lost 0 bases and 9 bases, there was a span of 15 bases. This chain's CDR3 is CAWSVWGSSGEQFF. Written as DNA, the CDR3 is TGTGCCTGGAGTGTATGGGGAAGTAGTGGTGAGCAGTTCTTC.

Notes on this clone: The junction and the germline gene differ at one end; a read error may be behind it. The rearrangement links TRBV27 to TRBJ2-7; 8 positions match TRBD1. Germline values: CDR1 MNHEY, CDR2 SMNVEV (reference sequence). This CDR3 is 16 amino acids long. CDR3 coding DNA: TGTGCCAGCAGTCCGAACCCCGGACAGGGAGGACTCGGCTACATCTTC. Its translation: CASSPNPGQGGLGYIF.

This clone showed up just a few times. The V call is TRBV18, the J call TRBJ1-3, with no clear D. The germline V and J ends were trimmed by 3 bases and 2 bases, with 8 bases remaining between them. The CDR3 loop spans 14 amino acids. Per germline, CDR1 KGHSH and CDR2 LQKENI. The CDR3 protein is CASSPSGAGNTIYF. CDR3 DNA: TGTGCCAGCTCACCGTCCGGGGCTGGAAACACCATATATTTT.

This clone was counted only a few times. This chain uses TRBV19 with TRBJ2-5; a possible D gene is TRBD2 (6 bases). CDR1 LNHDA and CDR2 SQIVND come from the germline V gene (reference sequence). CDR3 length: 15 amino acids. Trimming cost V 6 bases and J 4 bases, with 18 bases left between them. The CDR3: CASRPAGRGRETQYF. Written as DNA, the CDR3 is TGTGCCAGTAGGCCGGCGGGAAGGGGTCGAGAGACCCAGTACTTC.

The chain joins TRBV10-3 to TRBJ2-1, with 8 positions matching TRBD2. Per germline, CDR1 ENHRY and CDR2 SYGVKD. The V gene end was trimmed by 5 bases and the J gene end by 4 bases; junction bases not matched to a gene: 7. The CDR3 sequence is 15 residues long. The CDR3 DNA reads as TGTGCCATCAGTTTGTCGGGGGGGATGTACAATGAGCAGTTCTTC. It translates to CAISLSGGMYNEQFF.

The table lists this clone with a few counts. The gene calls are TRBV6-5 and TRBJ2-7; TRBD2 aligns across 8 bases. The V gene's germline CDR1 is MNHEY and CDR2 SVGAGI. CDR3 length: 14 residues. V lost 6 bases and J lost 2; bases outside the gene matches: 6. CDR3 bases: TGTGCCAGCAGCATTAGCGGGGAACCCTACGAGCAGTACTTC. Translated, it gives CASSISGEPYEQYF.

This clone was observed a few times. V is TRBV29-1 and J is TRBJ2-3; tentative D call: TRBD2 (6 bases). CDR1 SQVTM and CDR2 ANQGSEA come from the germline V gene. The CDR3 is 15 residues long. V dropped 4 bases and J dropped 5 bases, with 19 bases sitting between them. In DNA form, the CDR3 reads TGCAGCGTTGCCCCCGCTGGCGGGGTGGGAGATACGCAGTATTTT. This gives the protein CSVAPAGGVGDTQYF.

This clone showed up just a few times. Different DNA sequences within this sample yield the same CDR3. The chain joins TRBV4-1 to TRBJ1-5; 7 nucleotides line up with TRBD1. With 0 bases clipped from V and 2 bases from J, the junction kept 4 bases outside the gene matches. In germline, CDR1 is MGHRA, CDR2 YSYEKL. This CDR3 comprises 16 residues. CDR3 bases: TGCGCCAGCAGCCAAGAAGGGGGCAGGGGCAATCAGCCCCAGCATTTT. Translation gives CASSQEGGRGNQPQHF.

This clone was detected only a few times. The chain links TRBV29-1 to TRBJ2-2; 7 nucleotides agree with TRBD1. V dropped 1 base and J dropped 3; count of bases not matched to a gene: 2. There are 14 residues in the CDR3. The V gene's germline CDR1 is SQVTM and CDR2 ANQGSEA. The CDR3 DNA reads TGCAGCGTTGAAGGGGGACAGTACACCGGGGAGCTGTTTTTT. It specifies CSVEGGQYTGELFF.

The chain carries TRBV5-1 and TRBJ2-7, with D hard to call. This CDR3 is 15 amino acids long. The germline V gene encodes CDR1 SGHRS and CDR2 YFSETQ. With 4 bases removed from V and 4 bases from J, the gap between germline ends came to 18 bases. The CDR3 spells CASSLGVSEWYEQYF. DNA for the CDR3: TGCGCCAGCAGCCTTGGGGTTTCTGAATGGTACGAGCAGTACTTC.

The CDR3, as DNA: TGTGCCAGCAGCTTAGCGAAGGGAGTCGGTGAAAAACTGTTTTTT. This translates into CASSLAKGVGEKLFF. The chain has TRBV7-6 and TRBJ1-4; unclear D gene. Trimming shortened V by 0 bases and J by 7 bases, and 12 bases separated the two germline ends. This CDR3 contains 15 residues. CDR1 and CDR2 (germline): SGHVS, FNYEAQ.

This clone was counted a few times. The chain combines TRBV5-1 with TRBJ2-1; maybe TRBD2 (6 bases). Germline assignment: CDR1 SGHRS and CDR2 YFSETQ. The CDR3 extends over 14 amino acids. V was pared by 0 bases and J by 10 bases, with 14 bases between. The CDR3, as DNA: TGCGCCAGCAGCTTGGGAACCGTCGGAGGGGAGCAGTTCTTC. As protein: CASSLGTVGGEQFF.

V gene TRBV5-1 combines with J gene TRBJ2-3, with D possibly TRBD2 on 5 matching bases. V gave up 2 bases and J gave up 3 bases, with 10 bases separating them. The CDR3 contains 14 residues. Germline V CDR1 and CDR2: SGHRS, YFSETQ. The CDR3 spells CASSFRTDTDTQYF. As DNA, the CDR3 is TGCGCCAGCAGCTTCCGGACTGATACAGATACGCAGTATTTT. The full variable domain, completed using reference TRBV5-1 and TRBJ2-3, is KAGVTQTPRYLIKTRGQQVTLSCSPISGHRSVSWYQQTPGQGLQFLFEYFSETQRNKGNFPGRFSGRQFSNSRSEMNVSTLELGDSALYLCASSFRTDTDTQYFGPGTRLTVL.

The gene calls are TRBV6-6 and TRBJ2-7, with 8 bases lining up with TRBD2. The germline V gene encodes CDR1 MNHNY and CDR2 SVGAGI (reference sequence). The V and J ends lost 0 bases and 3 bases, in that order; junction bases with no gene match: 7. The CDR3 is made up of 16 amino acids. The CDR3 reads CASSYSGLAGRYEQYF. The DNA for the CDR3 is TGTGCCAGCAGTTACTCGGGGCTAGCGGGCCGCTACGAGCAGTACTTC.

V gene TRBV19 combines with J gene TRBJ2-5, with D perhaps matching TRBD1 (5 bases). Per the germline V gene, CDR1 is LNHDA and CDR2 is SQIVND (reference sequence). This CDR3 has 13 residues. V was cut by 7 bases and J by 1 base, with 10 bases left in between. The chain's CDR3 is CASNGGAQETQYF. The DNA for the CDR3 is TGTGCCAGTAATGGTGGGGCCCAAGAGACCCAGTACTTC.

This clone was seen more than once but under ten times. V gene TRBV7-9 combines with J gene TRBJ1-1, with D perhaps TRBD1 (5 bases). CDR1 is SEHNR and CDR2 is FQNEAQ in the germline V gene (reference sequence). V shed 3 bases and J shed 9 bases, with 11 bases lying between them. The CDR3 is 12 residues long. CDR3 bases: TGTGCCAGCAGCTTGTCCGAGGGGAAAGCTTTCTTT. Amino acid sequence: CASSLSEGKAFF.

The chain recombines TRBV5-1 with TRBJ2-2; 7 nucleotides align to TRBD1. The germline V gene has CDR1 SGHRS and CDR2 YFSETQ. This CDR3 has 17 amino acids. The trim removed 0 bases at V and 4 bases at J, leaving 9 bases unmatched. CDR3 nucleotides: TGCGCCAGCAGCTTGGCCCGGGGACAGAAGAGCACCGGGGAGCTGTTTTTT. Protein sequence: CASSLARGQKSTGELFF. Full variable domain (outside the CDR3, taken from reference TRBV5-1 and TRBJ2-2): KAGVTQTPRYLIKTRGQQVTLSCSPISGHRSVSWYQQTPGQGLQFLFEYFSETQRNKGNFPGRFSGRQFSNSRSEMNVSTLELGDSALYLCASSLARGQKSTGELFFGEGSRLTVL.